This T cell receptor (beta chain) was found in a study of shared clonotypes between healthy human individuals. Whole-study findings and limits: Between four donors, naive CD4 clonotypes were shared at a level of about 5.3%.

Germline V gene data show CDR1 as LNHNV and CDR2 as YYDKDF (reference sequence). Trimming pared 0 bases from V and 9 bases from J, leaving 21 bases between. The CDR3 runs to 17 residues. Splitting the CD4+ cells yielded a CD45RA+ naive subset and a CD45RA-negative memory subset. Regarding this clone: No antigen is known for it.

Sequencing was performed with immunoSEQ multiplex PCR; in TCRdb, only in-frame clones are kept and a portion is missing. The sample has approximately 1.5 million clones, 95% to 99% seen once. This chain links TRBV15 with TRBJ2-1; D gene unclear. Material: naive CD4+ T cells sorted from blood. The subset here: CD45RA+ positively selected. The receptor was isolated from a man in his thirties or forties in good health. In DNA form, the CDR3 reads TGTGCCACCAGCAGAGATACCTTAGGTGGGTTTTCGAGTGAGCAGTTCTTC. This sequence encodes CATSRDTLGGFSSEQFF.